These T cell receptor beta chains were read from a single sample in a study of identical twins. In TCRdb, the 5' RACE reads were re-called with MiXCR into one record per CDR3 protein. The sample has roughly 710,000 distinct CDR3 sequences, around 6% seen once. Sequenced sample: naive T cells sorted from blood. The receptors come from a man aged 18 to 29 in good health. Each CDR3 is given with its conserved first and last residue. D genes are given only for firm matches. Size tells how often a clone was seen (once, few, many) or the class of an expanded clone, and some rows leave it out.

d_call: .; j_call: TRBJ1-5; v_call: TRBV12-3/TRBV12-4; clone_size: .; cdr3_nt: TGTGCCAGCATTGGGCAGCTCAATCAGCCCCAGCATTTT; cdr3_aa: CASIGQLNQPQHF
d_call: TRBD2; j_call: TRBJ2-2; v_call: TRBV19; clone_size: .; cdr3_nt: TGTGCCAGTAGTACCGGGACTAGCGGGAGGAGGACCAACACCGGGGAGCTGTTTTTT; cdr3_aa: CASSTGTSGRRTNTGELFF
d_call: .; j_call: TRBJ2-2; v_call: TRBV12-3/TRBV12-4; clone_size: many; cdr3_nt: TGTGCCAGCAGTTTCACAGGGGAGGACGGGGAGCTGTTTTTT; cdr3_aa: CASSFTGEDGELFF
d_call: .; j_call: TRBJ2-2; v_call: TRBV5-5; clone_size: .; cdr3_nt: TGTGCCAGCAGCTTGGCCGGGGCAGATCCGGACACCGGGGAGCTGTTTTTT; cdr3_aa: CASSLAGADPDTGELFF
d_call: TRBD1; j_call: TRBJ1-4; v_call: TRBV5-1; clone_size: .; cdr3_nt: TGCGCCAGCAGCTTTGGCGGGACAGATAATGAAAAACTGTTTTTT; cdr3_aa: CASSFGGTDNEKLFF
d_call: TRBD1; j_call: TRBJ1-4; v_call: TRBV12-3/TRBV12-4; clone_size: many; cdr3_nt: TGTGCCAGCAGTTTTGGGGACAGGGTTAATGAAAAACTGTTTTTT; cdr3_aa: CASSFGDRVNEKLFF
d_call: TRBD1; j_call: TRBJ1-1; v_call: TRBV2; clone_size: few; cdr3_nt: TGTGCCAGCAGGGACACTGGGACAGCGAACACTGAAGCTTTCTTT; cdr3_aa: CASRDTGTANTEAFF
d_call: .; j_call: TRBJ1-5; v_call: TRBV7-9; clone_size: .; cdr3_nt: TGTGCCAGCAGCTTAGGGACAGCAATTAGCAATCAGCCCCAGCATTTT; cdr3_aa: CASSLGTAISNQPQHF
d_call: .; j_call: TRBJ2-1; v_call: TRBV7-2; clone_size: many; cdr3_nt: TGTGCCAGCAGCTTAGAAAGCTCGATGGGGATCAATGAGCAGTTCTTC; cdr3_aa: CASSLESSMGINEQFF
d_call: .; j_call: TRBJ1-5; v_call: TRBV29-1; clone_size: few; cdr3_nt: TGCAGCGTAAAGGGAGGGAATCAGCCCCAGCATTTT; cdr3_aa: CSVKGGNQPQHF
d_call: .; j_call: TRBJ2-1; v_call: TRBV7-2; clone_size: few; cdr3_nt: TGTGCCAGCAGACCTACCAGATTTGGTGAGCAGTTCTTC; cdr3_aa: CASRPTRFGEQFF
d_call: TRBD1; j_call: TRBJ1-5; v_call: TRBV5-5; clone_size: few; cdr3_nt: TGTGCCAGCAGCTTGGCCTCTCAGGGGGTCAATCAGCCCCAGCATTTT; cdr3_aa: CASSLASQGVNQPQHF
d_call: TRBD1; j_call: TRBJ2-7; v_call: TRBV5-1; clone_size: .; cdr3_nt: TGCGCCAGCAGCCCCGGACAGGGGGAATTAAGCTTC; cdr3_aa: CASSPGQGELSF
d_call: .; j_call: TRBJ2-5; v_call: TRBV5-1; clone_size: many; cdr3_nt: TGCGCCAGCAGCCTCGTTTCGGGGGTTGAGACCCAGTACTTC; cdr3_aa: CASSLVSGVETQYF
d_call: .; j_call: TRBJ2-1; v_call: TRBV20-1; clone_size: many; cdr3_nt: TGCAGTGCTGACCGGGACAATGACAATGAGCAGTTCTTC; cdr3_aa: CSADRDNDNEQFF